Presented here are 2 T cell receptor beta chains from one specimen sequenced in a study of blood T cell repertoires in COVID-19. Sequencing used immunoSEQ multiplex PCR; TCRdb keeps in-frame clones, though not all of them. Here the sample spans 400,000 to 450,000 clones, 85% to 90% being singletons. Sequencing used PBMCs or T cells enriched from blood (not recorded which). The source of these receptors is a man in his thirties or forties who had recovered from COVID-19.

The rearrangement joins TRBV28 to TRBJ2-3, with 9 bases lining up with TRBD2. Germline V lookup: CDR1 MDHEN, CDR2 SYDVKM. V was pared by 6 bases and J by 2 bases, with 6 bases of the junction left unmatched. The length of the CDR3 is 15 residues. DNA of the CDR3: TGTGCCAGCAGCCATTCTAGCGGGGACACAGATACGCAGTATTTT. Its protein product is CASSHSSGDTDTQYF.

In its sample, this clone was seen a few times. This chain connects TRBV28 to TRBJ2-1, with D uncertain. Trimming removed 6 bases at V and 4 bases at J, with 16 bases between. The germline gives CDR1 MDHEN, CDR2 SYDVKM. This CDR3 spans 15 amino acids. CDR3 coding DNA: TGTGCCAGCAGCCGTACATCCTCCGCTTACAATGAGCAGTTCTTC. Its protein product is CASSRTSSAYNEQFF.